This record covers a single T cell receptor (beta chain). In the original analysis: Cell counts per sample came from amplifying reference gene primers. Method: immunoSEQ multiplex PCR; TCRdb's copy keeps in-frame clones and lacks some. The DNA gave D and trimming, while V, J and clone size come from that table. This table has roughly 140,000 clones, roughly 80% appearing once. Looked up from germline, CDR1 is MNHNY and CDR2 is SVGAGI (reference sequence). V lost 2 bases and J 6 bases, leaving 8 bases between the germline ends. This CDR3 comprises 14 residues. This entry is derived from a study of blood T cell repertoires in COVID-19. Overall study context: Material from acute and convalescent COVID-19 was sourced from the United States, Italy and Spain. T cells, B-cell-depleted T cells, or PBMCs supplied cDNA or gDNA.

Input material: peripheral blood. The origin of this receptor is a woman of 80 years or more with acute or convalescent COVID-19. This sequence joins TRBV6-6 and TRBJ1-6, with no clear D. The CDR3: CASSYEDFNSPLHF. DNA for the CDR3: TGTGCCAGCAGTTACGAGGACTTTAATTCACCCCTCCACTTT.